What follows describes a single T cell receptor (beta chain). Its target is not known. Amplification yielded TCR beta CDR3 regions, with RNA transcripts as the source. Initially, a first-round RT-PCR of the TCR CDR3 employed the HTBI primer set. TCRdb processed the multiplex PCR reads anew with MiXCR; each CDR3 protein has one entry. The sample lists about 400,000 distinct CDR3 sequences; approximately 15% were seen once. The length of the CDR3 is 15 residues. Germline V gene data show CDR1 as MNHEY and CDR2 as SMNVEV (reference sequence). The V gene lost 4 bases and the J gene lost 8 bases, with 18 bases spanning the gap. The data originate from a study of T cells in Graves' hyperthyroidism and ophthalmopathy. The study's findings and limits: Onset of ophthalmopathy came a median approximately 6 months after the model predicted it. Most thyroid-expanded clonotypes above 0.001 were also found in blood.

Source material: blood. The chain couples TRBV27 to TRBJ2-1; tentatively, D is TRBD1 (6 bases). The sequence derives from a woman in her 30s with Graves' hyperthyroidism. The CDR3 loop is CASSSGTNLYDEQFF. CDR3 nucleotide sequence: TGTGCCAGCAGTTCCGGGACAAACCTTTACGATGAGCAGTTCTTC.